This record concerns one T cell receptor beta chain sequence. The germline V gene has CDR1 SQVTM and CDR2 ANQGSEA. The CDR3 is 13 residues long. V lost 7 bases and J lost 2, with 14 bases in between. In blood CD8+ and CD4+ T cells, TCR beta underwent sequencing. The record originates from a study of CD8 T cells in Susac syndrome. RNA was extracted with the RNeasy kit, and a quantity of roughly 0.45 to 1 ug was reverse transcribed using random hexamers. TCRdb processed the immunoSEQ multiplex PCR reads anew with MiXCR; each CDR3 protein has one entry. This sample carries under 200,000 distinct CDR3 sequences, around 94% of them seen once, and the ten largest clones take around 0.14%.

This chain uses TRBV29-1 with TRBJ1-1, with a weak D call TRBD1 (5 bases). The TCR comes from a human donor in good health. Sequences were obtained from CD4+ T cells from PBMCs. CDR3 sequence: CSGGTLSNTEAFF. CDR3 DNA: TGCAGCGGGGGGACTTTGAGTAACACTGAAGCTTTCTTT. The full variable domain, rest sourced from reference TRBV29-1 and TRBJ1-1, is SAVISQKPSRDICQRGTSLTIQCQVDSQVTMMFWYRQQPGQSLTLIATANQGSEATYESGFVIDKFPISRPNLTFSTLTVSNMSPEDSSIYLCSGGTLSNTEAFFGQGTRLTVV.